This T cell receptor beta chain came from a study of cytomegalovirus exposure and HLA in healthy donors (dated by TCRdb to 2016 to 2017). Background on the whole study: A later analysis indicated that the 100 to 150 validation repertoires were generated on the platform also employed for the roughly 720 repertoires of the first cohort. The study aimed to test whether cataloging public T cell receptors could reveal signatures of past pathogen exposure. Along with the approximately 620-subject first cohort, a separate validation cohort of over a hundred different subjects was used. High-throughput TCR immunosequencing, statistical association of individual TCRs with disease status, and machine learning were combined to predict cytomegalovirus infection status.

The library came from the immunoSEQ multiplex PCR assay. The authors processed their data as follows. A statistical classification framework was built for diagnosing cytomegalovirus status from the catalog of TCR beta chain sequences. TCRdb holds this immuneACCESS table with in-frame rearrangements only. Some clones are missing; in checked studies, unresolved V genes explain under half, and the rest has no known cause. The DNA was the basis for D and trimming; V, J and clone size are from that table. For this sample there are 350,000 or so clones; 86% appear just once. About 0.91% of the sample comes from the top ten. Findings and caveats that apply to the study as a whole: In both the original and validation cohorts, the classifier was reported to diagnose cytomegalovirus status with high specificity and sensitivity. Subsequent analysis determined that TCRs grouped into clusters in the first cohort also showed a tendency toward co-occurrence across the 130 or so validation repertoires, and 85% to 95% of cluster scores exceeded 0. A few of the identified cytomegalovirus-associated TCR beta chains were confirmed in vitro to be specific for cytomegalovirus antigens. A total of 150 or so TCR beta chains were listed by the study as associated with cytomegalovirus. It was suggested by the authors that the approach could potentially be generalized to other disease states and immunological phenotypes. A later analysis had no HLA typing for the validation cohort, so co-occurrence there was scored across all 120 repertoires. Most TCR sequences were seen in very few donors, while some public TCRs were found in many individuals.

Separate from the approximately 700-subject first cohort, the validation cohort of 90 to 150 subjects was the group to which the donors belonged. On this clone itself: The specificity of this receptor is unknown. No base quality information exists; no much larger clone differs at one position.

Sequenced input: PBMCs. This clonotype originated in a woman aged 18 to 35 in good health and CMV-seronegative.

The CDR3 has the sequence CASSLQARTNEKLFF. The nucleotide sequence is TGCGCCAGCAGCCTACAGGCTAGGACTAATGAAAAACTGTTTTTT. Here the chain combines TRBV4-1 and TRBJ1-4; the best D guess is TRBD1, with 5 bases matching. The CDR3 covers 15 residues, taking in both the cysteine and the phenylalanine. This entry keeps only the CDR3 DNA: 45 bases, framed from base 1. The germline V gene sets CDR1 to MGHRA and CDR2 to YSYEKL. Deletion took 4 bases off V and 2 bases off J, with a span of 11 bases between the germline ends.